This TCR beta chain originates from a study of cytomegalovirus exposure and HLA in healthy donors. V gave up 7 bases and J gave up 5 bases, with 14 bases separating them. This CDR3 spans 13 amino acids. The germline gives CDR1 SGHVS, CDR2 FNYEAQ. With regard to this clone: The antigen is unknown.

Study-level findings and limits: Later analysis demonstrated an association between a missense DCLRE1C variant and TCR beta V- and J-gene trimming. A likely sequencing artifact accounted for one observed cluster of highly shared sequence variants. The study had only CMV serostatus as immune exposure information. As was reported, the classifier diagnosed cytomegalovirus status with high specificity and sensitivity.

PCR primers comprised 60 Vbeta and 13 Jbeta primers. Produced via immunoSEQ multiplex PCR; TCRdb's table is partial and in-frame only. Seen here are approximately 290,000 clones, about four fifths observed once, and the top ten hold approximately 0.3%. Sequencing was performed on PBMCs. The chain joins TRBV7-6 to TRBJ1-1; no definite D call. This TCR came from a girl aged 2-10 years in good health and CMV-seronegative. CDR3 in amino acids: CASTVTPGTEAFF. CDR3 coding DNA: TGTGCCAGCACCGTCACCCCGGGGACTGAAGCTTTCTTT.